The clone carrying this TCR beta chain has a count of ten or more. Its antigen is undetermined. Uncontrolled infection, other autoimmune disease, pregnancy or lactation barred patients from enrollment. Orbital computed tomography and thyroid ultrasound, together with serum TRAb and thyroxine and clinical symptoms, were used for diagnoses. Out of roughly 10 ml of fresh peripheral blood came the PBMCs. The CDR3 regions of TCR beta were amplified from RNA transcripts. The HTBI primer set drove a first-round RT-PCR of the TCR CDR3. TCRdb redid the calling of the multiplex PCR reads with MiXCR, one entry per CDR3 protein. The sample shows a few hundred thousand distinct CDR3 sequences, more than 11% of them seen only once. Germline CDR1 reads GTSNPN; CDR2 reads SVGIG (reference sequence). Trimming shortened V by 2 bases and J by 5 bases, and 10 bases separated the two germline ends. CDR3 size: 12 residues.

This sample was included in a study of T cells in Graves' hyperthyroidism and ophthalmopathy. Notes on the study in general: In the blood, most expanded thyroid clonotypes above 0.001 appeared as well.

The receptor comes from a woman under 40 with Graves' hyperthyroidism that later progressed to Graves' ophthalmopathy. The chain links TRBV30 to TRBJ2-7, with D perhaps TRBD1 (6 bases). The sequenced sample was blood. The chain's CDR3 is CAWSPGVNEQYF. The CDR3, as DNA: TGTGCCTGGAGTCCAGGGGTCAACGAGCAGTACTTC.